One sample yielded the 18 T cell receptor beta chains listed below, sequenced in a study of tissue T cells after allogeneic stem cell transplantation. Time point defined: mouse harvest day 7 after allogeneic transplant. Each mouse received 10^7 T-cell-depleted marrow cells plus 10^6 splenic CD5+ T cells by tail vein. Clones were read by immunoSEQ multiplex PCR, and TCRdb kept only the in-frame ones, dropping some. Of 4,500 to 5,000 clones in the sample, approximately 50% were seen once. Sequencing was carried out using gut tissue. These receptors were collected from a female BALB/c mouse given C57BL/6 T cells with graft-versus-host disease after an allogeneic hematopoietic cell transplant.

In the case of this clone: Any gene name here is a mouse gene name. Coverage ceases 1 residue before the CDR3 finishes, and the germline J gene fills in the end. The rearrangement links TRBV3 to TRBJ2-5; 9 nucleotides match TRBD2. With V trimmed by 4 bases and J by 2 bases, 1 base remained unmatched. The CDR3 is 14 amino acids. Germline V gene sequence: CDR1 SNHLY, CDR2 FYNGKV (reference sequence). Incomplete CDR3 DNA: TGTGCCAGCAGCTCGGGACTGGGCCAAGACACCCAGTAC. The encoded protein is CASSSGLGQDTQY. The complete CDR3 sequence is CASSSGLGQDTQYF.

Worth noting for this clone: Gene names and germline refer to mouse. The read terminates 1 residue before the CDR3 end, so the remaining end is supplied by the germline J gene. The V call is TRBV13-2, the J call TRBJ2-5; TRBD2 matches 8 bases. V dropped 5 bases and J dropped 2; count of bases not matched to a gene: 1. This CDR3 contains 13 residues. The germline gives CDR1 NNHNN, CDR2 SYGAGS (reference sequence). CDR3 bases read: TGTGCCAGCGGAGACTGGGGCCAAGACACCCAGTAC. Protein product: CASGDWGQDTQY. The whole CDR3 protein reads CASGDWGQDTQYF.

As for this clone: Gene and germline names: mouse. The read ends 1 residue early relative to the CDR3; the germline J gene fills the gap. V is TRBV5 and J is TRBJ2-7; 12 nucleotides align to TRBD1. The V gene end was trimmed by 2 bases and the J gene end by 6 bases; junction bases not matched to a gene: 2. Germline loops: CDR1 LGHNA, CDR2 YNLKQL (reference sequence). The CDR3 has 14 amino acids. The sequenced CDR3 bases are TGTGCCAGCAGCCAAAGGGACAGGGGGCCTGAACAGTAC. It translates to CASSQRDRGPEQY. The full CDR3 protein is CASSQRDRGPEQYF.

There are a few counts of this clone. Gene names refer to mouse genes. The read finishes 1 residue shy of the CDR3 end, and the germline J gene is used to complete it. The chain links TRBV26 to TRBJ2-7; possibly TRBD1 for D (6 bases). The CDR3 has 12 amino acids. The germline gives CDR1 KGHPV, CDR2 FQNQEV (reference sequence). Trimming removed 4 bases at V and 4 bases at J, with 8 bases between. The DNA read from the CDR3 is TGTGCCAGCAGTCGGGACACATATGAACAGTAC. Its protein is CASSRDTYEQY. The whole CDR3 protein is CASSRDTYEQYF.

This clone was observed a handful of times. The genes and germline here are from mouse. The missing CDR3 end, 1 residue past where the read stops, is filled in from the germline J gene. The chain combines TRBV19 with TRBJ1-4, with D possibly matching TRBD1 (6 bases). V lost 0 bases and J 4 bases, leaving 10 bases between the germline ends. This CDR3 has 15 amino acids. Germline CDR1 reads FNHDT; CDR2 reads SITEND (reference sequence). The CDR3 loop reads CASSIVRGGNERLFF. The DNA read from the CDR3 is TGTGCCAGCAGTATAGTCAGGGGAGGCAACGAAAGATTATTT.

This clone appeared a single time. Genes here carry mouse names. With the read ending 1 residue before the CDR3 end, the germline J gene is used to fill in that end. J is TRBJ1-2 and V is TRBV16; D is unclear. Germline assignment: CDR1 SGHSA and CDR2 FRNQAP. The CDR3 length is 13 residues. The V end was cut by 3 bases, the J end by 0 bases, with 5 bases between. The CDR3 bases that were read are TGTGCAAGCAGCTTCGCAGCAAACTCCGACTACACC. It yields the protein CASSFAANSDYT. The CDR3, in full, reads CASSFAANSDYTF.

As for this clone: Germline and genes: mouse. The CDR3 is cut off 1 residue early in the read; its end comes from the germline J gene. V gene TRBV14 combines with J gene TRBJ2-5; 11 positions match TRBD2. V trimming: 5 bases; J trimming: 6 bases; junction bases outside the gene matches: 8. Germline V CDR1 and CDR2: SGHDT, FRDEAV. The CDR3 is made up of 15 amino acids. Partial CDR3 DNA: TGTGCCAGCAGCCTTACTGGGGGGGCTTGGGACACCCAGTAC. Amino acids: CASSLTGGAWDTQY. The whole CDR3 is CASSLTGGAWDTQYF.

As regards this clone: All gene names here are mouse names. The DNA ends 1 residue before the CDR3 does, and the rest of the CDR3 is filled in from the germline J gene. The J gene is TRBJ2-4, the V gene TRBV20; weak D call: TRBD2 (6 bases). This CDR3 region has 13 residues. V lost 0 bases to trimming and J lost 6 bases, with 10 bases between them. In germline, CDR1 is GFQATS, CDR2 STVNSAI. This CDR3 reads CGARDWGGNTLYF. Incomplete CDR3 DNA: TGTGGTGCTAGGGACTGGGGAGGGAACACCTTGTAC.

About this clone itself: The gene names here belong to mouse. The sequence runs out 1 residue before the end of the CDR3; the remainder is reconstructed from the germline J gene. The chain joins TRBV26 to TRBJ2-3, with 12 bases aligning to TRBD2. From germline, CDR1 is KGHPV and CDR2 FQNQEV (reference sequence). V lost 6 bases and J lost 4; bases outside the gene matches: 2. The CDR3 covers 14 residues. The CDR3 bases that were read are TGTGCCAGCAGCGGACTGGGGGGGTCAGAAACGCTGTAT. Amino acids: CASSGLGGSETLY. The complete CDR3 protein is CASSGLGGSETLYF.

About this clone itself: Gene names and germline match the mouse. The read ends 1 residue before the CDR3 terminus; that terminus is restored from the germline J gene. The chain joins TRBV14 to TRBJ2-2; D assignment may be TRBD1 or TRBD2 (6 bases each). This CDR3 contains 14 residues. The V gene lost 6 bases and the J gene lost 2 bases, with 11 bases spanning the gap. Germline V CDR1 and CDR2: SGHDT, FRDEAV. The CDR3 bases that were read are TGTGCCAGCAAGCGGGGGCCCAACACCGGGCAGCTCTAC. Amino acids: CASKRGPNTGQLY. The whole CDR3 sequence is CASKRGPNTGQLYF.

Judged by abundance, this clone is medium-sized. Gene names and germline match the mouse. Read data end 1 residue before the CDR3 end; the end is taken from the germline J gene. The J gene is TRBJ2-1, the V gene TRBV19; TRBD1 is a possible D gene (5 bases). Trimming stripped 2 bases from V and 2 bases from J, with 11 bases between. Germline V gene data show CDR1 as FNHDT and CDR2 as SITEND (reference sequence). The CDR3 has 15 amino acids. CDR3 sequence reads: CASSMDGQYYAEQFF. The sequenced CDR3 bases are TGTGCCAGCAGTATGGACGGACAATACTATGCTGAGCAGTTC.

Concerning this clone: Mouse gene names and germline throughout. The read ends 1 residue shy of where the CDR3 ends; the end is completed using the germline J gene. The chain carries TRBV26 and TRBJ2-3; D might be TRBD1 or TRBD2, each matching 5 bases. Looked up from germline, CDR1 is KGHPV and CDR2 is FQNQEV (reference sequence). V lost 4 bases and J lost 1, with 12 bases in between. CDR3 size: 15 residues. The sequenced CDR3 bases are TGTGCCAGCAGTCCCCGGGGCAGGGGTGCAGAAACGCTGTAT. It is translated as CASSPRGRGAETLY. The whole CDR3 reads CASSPRGRGAETLYF.

By its share, this clone is medium-sized. Genes here carry mouse names. The CDR3 end is not reached by the read, which stops 1 residue before it; the germline J gene fills it in. The V gene is TRBV2, the J gene TRBJ2-7, with TRBD1 identical over 9 bases. Trimming removed 6 bases from V and 6 bases from J; junction bases left unmatched: 0. Per the germline V gene, CDR1 is LGHNA and CDR2 is YSYQKL. The CDR3 totals 11 residues. The CDR3 DNA, read in part, is TGTGCCAGCAGACAGGGGGCTGAACAGTAC. This gives the protein CASRQGAEQY. In full, the CDR3 reads CASRQGAEQYF.

Of note for this clone: Gene and germline names: mouse. The CDR3 end falls 1 residue outside the read, so it is completed with the germline J gene. J is TRBJ1-4 and V is TRBV26; D is uncertain. V was pared by 0 bases and J by 0 bases, with 8 bases between. CDR1 is KGHPV, CDR2 FQNQEV, per germline (reference sequence). CDR3 size: 16 residues. CDR3 sequence: CASSLSRAVSNERLFF. Partial CDR3 DNA: TGTGCCAGCAGTCTGTCGAGGGCAGTTTCCAACGAAAGATTATTT.

Comments on this clone: The listed genes are named as in mouse. The CDR3 end falls 1 residue outside the read, so it is completed with the germline J gene. The genes are TRBV26 and TRBJ1-1; 7 nucleotides match TRBD1. The V segment lost 4 bases and the J segment 0 bases; nucleotides outside the gene matches: 2. Looked up from germline, CDR1 is KGHPV and CDR2 is FQNQEV (reference sequence). This CDR3 has 14 amino acids. The CDR3 here is CASSQGQTNTEVFF. CDR3 DNA (partial): TGTGCCAGCAGTCAGGGACAGACAAACACAGAAGTCTTC.

Regarding this clone: Germline and genes: mouse. The sequence runs out 1 residue before the end of the CDR3; the remainder is reconstructed from the germline J gene. V is TRBV5 and J is TRBJ2-7; D gene uncertain. V was pared by 1 base and J by 3 bases, with 7 bases between. The CDR3 contains 13 residues. Germline CDR1 and CDR2: LGHNA and YNLKQL (reference sequence). CDR3 bases read: TGTGCCAGCAGCCAAGCTGCCTACTATGAACAGTAC. The encoded protein is CASSQAAYYEQY. The entire CDR3 protein is CASSQAAYYEQYF.

This clone is medium-sized in the sample. The germline and genes are mouse ones. CDR3: CASSLDLGGRHEQYF. Incomplete CDR3 DNA: TGTGCAAGCAGCTTAGACCTGGGGGGGCGCCATGAACAGTAC. This chain joins TRBV16 and TRBJ2-7, with 10 positions matching TRBD2. The read terminates 1 residue before the CDR3 end, so the remaining end is supplied by the germline J gene. Germline CDR1 is SGHSA and CDR2 is FRNQAP. This CDR3 is built from 15 residues. With 0 bases clipped from V and 5 bases from J, the junction kept 4 bases outside the gene matches.

Details on this clone: The listed genes are named as in mouse. Sequencing ends 1 residue short of the CDR3 end; the germline J gene provides the rest. The chain has TRBV26 and TRBJ2-2; a weak D match, TRBD1 (6 bases). Germline CDR1 and CDR2: KGHPV and FQNQEV (reference sequence). Trimming shortened V by 1 base and J by 0 bases, and 6 bases separated the two germline ends. This CDR3 has 15 residues. This chain's CDR3 is CASSLYRANTGQLYF. CDR3 bases read: TGTGCCAGCAGTCTGTACAGGGCAAACACCGGGCAGCTCTAC. Complete variable domain (other parts from reference TRBV26 and TRBJ2-2): NSKVIQTPRYLVKGQGQKAKMRCIPEKGHPVVFWYQQNKNNEFKFLINFQNQEVLQQIDMTEKRFSAECPSNSPCSLEIQSSEAGDSALYLCASSLYRANTGQLYFGEGSKLTVL.